The rows below give T cell receptor beta chains drawn from one sample of a study of blood T cell repertoires in COVID-19. Sequenced by immunoSEQ multiplex PCR; TCRdb stores in-frame clones only, minus some. The sample lists 55,000 to 85,000 clones, around 88% seen once, with 9% to 15% in the top ten. Sequenced sample: peripheral blood. These receptors were taken from a human donor in a cohort sampled during active COVID-19. CDR3s include the opening cysteine and the closing phenylalanine or tryptophan. Expanded clones get a size class; other rows say once, few or many, or leave the size out.

. | TRBJ1-3 | TRBV2 | CASRETGILLSGNTIYF
. | TRBJ2-2 | TRBV28 | CASRGTTGGPTGELFF
. | TRBJ1-1 | TRBV28 | CASGLSRGMNTEAFF
once | TRBJ1-1 | TRBV7-9 | CASRDGQGKNTEAFF
. | TRBJ1-5 | TRBV7-9 | CASSRGRGRQPQHF
. | TRBJ1-3 | TRBV28 | CASWTGGNTIYF
. | TRBJ2-5 | TRBV13 | CASSLGLAGGQETQYF
once | TRBJ1-5 | TRBV19 | CASSMDINQPQHF
. | TRBJ2-4 | TRBV15 | CATSSATSVAKNIQYF
once | TRBJ2-1 | TRBV18 | CASSPGGGYNEQFF
few | TRBJ1-5 | TRBV6-5 | CASSYSASDNQPQHF
. | TRBJ2-7 | TRBV19 | CASSIAQGRGEQYF
once | TRBJ2-2 | TRBV7-2 | CASSRQQGSGELFF
. | TRBJ2-7 | TRBV5-1 | CASSHRPAGILGEQYF
. | TRBJ1-3 | TRBV7-8 | CASSLSGARSGNTIYF
. | TRBJ1-4 | TRBV15 | CATSRDRGIEKLFF
. | TRBJ2-7 | TRBV3-1/TRBV3-2 | CASSQNSGGPSSYEQYF
. | TRBJ1-5 | TRBV6-5 | CASRPNEVSNQPQHF
. | TRBJ2-7 | TRBV5-1 | CASSRGIYEQYF
. | TRBJ2-2 | TRBV7-3 | CASSLTGADFRGELFF
. | TRBJ2-7 | TRBV10-3 | CAISYGGNYEQYF
. | TRBJ2-7 | TRBV7-2 | CASSLALVSEQYF
once | TRBJ2-5 | TRBV7-2 | CASSLVPTSGGYFRETQYF
. | TRBJ1-1 | TRBV9 | CASSVGRQGPVFF
. | TRBJ2-5 | TRBV15 | CATSRGGSGNYQETQYF
. | TRBJ2-3 | TRBV7-9 | CASSGRATDTQYF
. | TRBJ1-1 | TRBV7-2 | CASSFGGVSTEAFF
. | TRBJ2-3 | TRBV6-1 | CASSEARDSGGSTDTQYF
. | TRBJ2-6 | TRBV5-5 | CASSLVYRSGANVLTF
. | TRBJ2-1 | TRBV4-1 | CASSLHPQSSYNEQFF
. | TRBJ2-2 | TRBV27 | CASSNSRNTGELFF
. | TRBJ1-1 | TRBV12-3/TRBV12-4 | CASSLQINTEAFF